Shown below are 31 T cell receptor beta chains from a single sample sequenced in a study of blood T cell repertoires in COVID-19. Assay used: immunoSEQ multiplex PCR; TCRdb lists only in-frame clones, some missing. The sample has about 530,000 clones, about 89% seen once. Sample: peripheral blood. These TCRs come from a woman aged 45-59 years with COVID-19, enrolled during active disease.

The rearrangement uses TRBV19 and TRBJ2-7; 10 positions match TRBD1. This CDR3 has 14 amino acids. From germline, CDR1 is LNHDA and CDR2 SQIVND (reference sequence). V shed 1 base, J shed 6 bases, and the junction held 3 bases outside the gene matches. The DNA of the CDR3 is TGTGCCAGTAGTATAGGGGGACAGGGGTTCGAGCAGTACTTC. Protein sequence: CASSIGGQGFEQYF.

This CDR3 reads CASSLLTGKSGTKNIQYF. The CDR3 bases are TGTGCCAGCAGTTTATTGACAGGGAAATCGGGGACCAAAAACATTCAGTACTTC. This chain uses TRBV27 with TRBJ2-4; 7 bases match TRBD1. CDR1 MNHEY and CDR2 SMNVEV come from the germline V gene (reference sequence). With 1 base clipped from V and 2 bases from J, the junction kept 11 bases outside the gene matches. The CDR3 has 18 amino acids.

CDR3 in amino acids: CSAQAPWAGDQYTDTQYF. CDR3 coding DNA: TGCAGCGCCCAGGCCCCCTGGGCAGGGGACCAATACACAGATACGCAGTATTTT. This chain uses TRBV29-1 with TRBJ2-3; tentative D call: TRBD1 (6 bases). CDR1 and CDR2 (germline): SQVTM, ANQGSEA. Trimming removed 7 bases at V and 2 bases at J, with 28 bases between. The length of the CDR3 is 18 residues.

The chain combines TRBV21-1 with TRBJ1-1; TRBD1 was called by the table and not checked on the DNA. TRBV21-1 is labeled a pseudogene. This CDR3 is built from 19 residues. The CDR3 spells CASSKAKTQGAGVNTEAFF. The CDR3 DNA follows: TGTGCCAGCAGCAAAGCCAAAACTCAGGGGGCAGGAGTGAACACTGAAGCTTTCTTT.

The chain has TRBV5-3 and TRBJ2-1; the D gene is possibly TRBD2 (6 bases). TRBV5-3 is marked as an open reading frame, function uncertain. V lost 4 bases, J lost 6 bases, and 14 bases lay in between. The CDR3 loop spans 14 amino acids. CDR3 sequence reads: CARSPGLQINEQFF. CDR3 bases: TGTGCCAGAAGCCCGGGACTCCAGATCAATGAGCAGTTCTTC.

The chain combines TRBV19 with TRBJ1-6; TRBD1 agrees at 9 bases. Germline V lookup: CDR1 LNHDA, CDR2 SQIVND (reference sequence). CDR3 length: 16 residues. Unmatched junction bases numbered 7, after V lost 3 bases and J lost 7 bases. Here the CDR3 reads CASSIPPGQGNSPLHF. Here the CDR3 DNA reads TGTGCCAGTAGTATTCCCCCTGGACAGGGGAATTCACCCCTCCACTTT. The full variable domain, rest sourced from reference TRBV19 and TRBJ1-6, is DGGITQSPKYLFRKEGQNVTLSCEQNLNHDAMYWYRQDPGQGLRLIYYSQIVNDFQKGDIAEGYSVSREKKESFPLTVTSAQKNPTAFYLCASSIPPGQGNSPLHFGNGTRLTVT.

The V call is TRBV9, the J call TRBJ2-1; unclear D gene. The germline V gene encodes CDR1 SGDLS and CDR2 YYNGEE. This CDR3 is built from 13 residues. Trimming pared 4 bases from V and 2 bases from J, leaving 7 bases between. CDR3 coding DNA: TGTGCCAGCAGCATTCAGACCTACAATGAGCAGTTCTTC. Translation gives CASSIQTYNEQFF.

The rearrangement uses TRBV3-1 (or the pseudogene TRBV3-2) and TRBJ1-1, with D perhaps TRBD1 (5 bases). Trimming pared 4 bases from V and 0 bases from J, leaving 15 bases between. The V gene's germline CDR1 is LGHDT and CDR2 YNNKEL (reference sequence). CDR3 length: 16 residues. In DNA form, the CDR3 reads TGTGCCAGCAGCCCTCGACAGACTGCTTTGAACACTGAAGCTTTCTTT. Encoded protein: CASSPRQTALNTEAFF.

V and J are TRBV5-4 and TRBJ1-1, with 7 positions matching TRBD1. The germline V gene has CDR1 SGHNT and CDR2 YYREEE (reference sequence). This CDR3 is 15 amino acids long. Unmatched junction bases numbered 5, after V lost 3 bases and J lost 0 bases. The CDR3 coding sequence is TGTGCCAGCAGCTCCCGGGACAGACTGAACACTGAAGCTTTCTTT. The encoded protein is CASSSRDRLNTEAFF.

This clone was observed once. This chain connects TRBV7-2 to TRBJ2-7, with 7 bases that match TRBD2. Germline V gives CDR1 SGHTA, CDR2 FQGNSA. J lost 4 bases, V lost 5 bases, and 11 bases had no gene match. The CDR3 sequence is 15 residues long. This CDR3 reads CASSPSGGSDYEQYF. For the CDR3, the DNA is TGTGCCAGCAGCCCCTCGGGCGGGAGCGATTACGAGCAGTACTTC. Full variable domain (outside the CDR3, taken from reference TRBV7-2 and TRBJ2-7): GAGVSQSPSNKVTEKGKDVELRCDPISGHTALYWYRQSLGQGLEFLIYFQGNSAPDKSGLPSDRFSAERTGGSVSTLTIQRTQQEDSAVYLCASSPSGGSDYEQYFGPGTRLTVT.

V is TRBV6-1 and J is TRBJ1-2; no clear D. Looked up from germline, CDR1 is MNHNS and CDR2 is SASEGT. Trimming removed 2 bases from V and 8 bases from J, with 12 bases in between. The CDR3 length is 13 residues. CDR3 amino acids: CASSEISGWGYTF. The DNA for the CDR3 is TGTGCCAGCAGTGAAATCTCGGGGTGGGGCTACACCTTC.

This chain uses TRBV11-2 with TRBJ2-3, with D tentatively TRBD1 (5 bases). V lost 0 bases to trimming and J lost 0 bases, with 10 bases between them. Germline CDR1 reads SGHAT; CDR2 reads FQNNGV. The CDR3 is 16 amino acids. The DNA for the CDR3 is TGTGCCAGCAGCTTAGAGTCGCAGGGTAGCACAGATACGCAGTATTTT. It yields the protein CASSLESQGSTDTQYF. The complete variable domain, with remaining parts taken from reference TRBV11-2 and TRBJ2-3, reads EAGVAQSPRYKIIEKRQSVAFWCNPISGHATLYWYQQILGQGPKLLIQFQNNGVVDDSQLPKDRFSAERLKGVDSTLKIQPAKLEDSAVYLCASSLESQGSTDTQYFGPGTRLTVL.

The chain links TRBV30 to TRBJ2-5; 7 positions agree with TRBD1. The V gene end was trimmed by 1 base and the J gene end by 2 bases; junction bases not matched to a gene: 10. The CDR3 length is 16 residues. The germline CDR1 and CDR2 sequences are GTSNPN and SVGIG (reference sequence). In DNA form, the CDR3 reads TGTGCCTGGAGTGCCCTAGACAGGGTCCCACAAGAGACCCAGTACTTC. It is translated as CAWSALDRVPQETQYF.

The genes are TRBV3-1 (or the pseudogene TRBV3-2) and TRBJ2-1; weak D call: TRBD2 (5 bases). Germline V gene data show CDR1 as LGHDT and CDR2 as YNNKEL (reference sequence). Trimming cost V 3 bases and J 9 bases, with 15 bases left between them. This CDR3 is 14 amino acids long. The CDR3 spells CASSQERLASEQFF. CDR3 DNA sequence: TGTGCCAGCAGCCAGGAGAGATTAGCGAGTGAGCAGTTCTTC.

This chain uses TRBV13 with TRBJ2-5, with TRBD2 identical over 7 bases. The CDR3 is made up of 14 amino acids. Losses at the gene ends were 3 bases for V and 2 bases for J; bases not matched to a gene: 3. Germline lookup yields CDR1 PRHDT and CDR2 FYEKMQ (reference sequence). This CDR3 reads CASSFGGVQETQYF. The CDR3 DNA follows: TGTGCCAGCAGCTTTGGGGGGGTACAAGAGACCCAGTACTTC.

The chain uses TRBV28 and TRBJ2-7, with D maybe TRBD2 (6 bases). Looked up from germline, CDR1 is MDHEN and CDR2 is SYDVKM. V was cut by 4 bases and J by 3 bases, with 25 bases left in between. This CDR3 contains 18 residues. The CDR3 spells CASSSSYASGLQSYEQYF. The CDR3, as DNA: TGTGCCAGCAGTTCGTCCTACGCCTCGGGACTCCAGAGCTACGAGCAGTACTTC.

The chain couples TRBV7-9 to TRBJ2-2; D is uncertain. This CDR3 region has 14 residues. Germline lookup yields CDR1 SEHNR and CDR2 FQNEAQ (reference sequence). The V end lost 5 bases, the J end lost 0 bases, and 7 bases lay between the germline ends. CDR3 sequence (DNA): TGTGCCAGCAGCCCCACAGCGAACACCGGGGAGCTGTTTTTT. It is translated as CASSPTANTGELFF. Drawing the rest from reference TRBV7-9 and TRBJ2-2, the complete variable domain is DTGVSQNPRHKITKRGQNVTFRCDPISEHNRLYWYRQTLGQGPEFLTYFQNEAQLEKSRLLSDRFSAERPKGSFSTLEIQRTEQGDSAMYLCASSPTANTGELFFGEGSRLTVL.

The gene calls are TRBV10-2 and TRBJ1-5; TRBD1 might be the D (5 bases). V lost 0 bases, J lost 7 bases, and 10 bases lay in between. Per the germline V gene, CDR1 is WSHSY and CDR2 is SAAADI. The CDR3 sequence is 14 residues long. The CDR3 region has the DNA TGCGCCAGCAGTGAGTCCGGGGGAGGCCAGCCCCAGCATTTT. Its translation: CASSESGGGQPQHF.

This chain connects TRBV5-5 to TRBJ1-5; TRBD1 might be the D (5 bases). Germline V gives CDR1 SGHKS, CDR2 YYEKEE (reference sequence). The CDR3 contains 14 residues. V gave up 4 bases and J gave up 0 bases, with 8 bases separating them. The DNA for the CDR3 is TGTGCCAGCAGCCGACAGCTTAGCAATCAGCCCCAGCATTTT. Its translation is CASSRQLSNQPQHF. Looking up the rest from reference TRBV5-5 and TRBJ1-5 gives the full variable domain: DAGVTQSPTHLIKTRGQQVTLRCSPISGHKSVSWYQQVLGQGPQFIFQYYEKEERGRGNFPDRFSARQFPNYSSELNVNALLLGDSALYLCASSRQLSNQPQHFGDGTRLSIL.

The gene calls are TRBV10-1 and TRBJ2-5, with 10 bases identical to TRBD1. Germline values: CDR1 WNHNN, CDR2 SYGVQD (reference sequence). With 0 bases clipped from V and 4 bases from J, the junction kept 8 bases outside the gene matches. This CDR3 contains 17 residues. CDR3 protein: CASSESRTGGGSETQYF. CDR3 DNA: TGCGCCAGCAGTGAGTCGAGGACAGGGGGTGGTTCAGAGACCCAGTACTTC.

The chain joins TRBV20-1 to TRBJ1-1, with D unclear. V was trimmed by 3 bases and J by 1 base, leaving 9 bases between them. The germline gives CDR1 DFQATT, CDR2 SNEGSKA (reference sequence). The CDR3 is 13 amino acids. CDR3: CSASSAGNTEAFF. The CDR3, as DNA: TGCAGTGCTAGTTCCGCGGGGAACACTGAAGCTTTCTTT.

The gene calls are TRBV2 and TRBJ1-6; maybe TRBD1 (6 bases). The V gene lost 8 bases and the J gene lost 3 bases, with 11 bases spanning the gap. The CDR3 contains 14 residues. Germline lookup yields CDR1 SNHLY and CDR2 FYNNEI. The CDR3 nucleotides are TGTGCCAGCGGGGCAGGGGTCTATAATTCACCCCTCCACTTT. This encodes CASGAGVYNSPLHF.

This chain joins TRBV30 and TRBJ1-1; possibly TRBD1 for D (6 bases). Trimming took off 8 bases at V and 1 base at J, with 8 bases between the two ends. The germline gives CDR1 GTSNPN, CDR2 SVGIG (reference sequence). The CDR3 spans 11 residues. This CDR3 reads CAEGQNTEAFF. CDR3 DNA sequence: TGTGCCGAGGGACAGAACACTGAAGCTTTCTTT.

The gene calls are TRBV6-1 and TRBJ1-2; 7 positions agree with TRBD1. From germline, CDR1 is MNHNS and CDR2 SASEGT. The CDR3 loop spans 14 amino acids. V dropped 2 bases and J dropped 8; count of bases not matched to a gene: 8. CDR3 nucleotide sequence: TGTGCCAGCAGTGAACTCTCGGCAGGGGGGGGCTACACCTTC. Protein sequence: CASSELSAGGGYTF.

The CDR3 protein is CASRYRGSNTGELFF. The CDR3 coding sequence is TGTGCCAGCCGGTACAGGGGGTCGAACACCGGGGAGCTGTTTTTT. The rearrangement joins TRBV2 to TRBJ2-2, with 8 nucleotides matching TRBD1. V lost 8 bases to trimming and J lost 0 bases; unmatched junction nucleotides: 5. The CDR3 loop spans 15 amino acids. Germline-derived CDR1 and CDR2 are SNHLY and FYNNEI.

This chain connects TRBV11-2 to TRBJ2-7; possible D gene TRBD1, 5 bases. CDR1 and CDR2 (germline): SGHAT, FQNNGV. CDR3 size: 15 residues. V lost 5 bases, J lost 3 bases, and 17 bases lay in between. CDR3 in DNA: TGTGCCAGCAGCCTGGTAACAGGTCCCCACTACGAGCAGTACTTC. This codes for CASSLVTGPHYEQYF.

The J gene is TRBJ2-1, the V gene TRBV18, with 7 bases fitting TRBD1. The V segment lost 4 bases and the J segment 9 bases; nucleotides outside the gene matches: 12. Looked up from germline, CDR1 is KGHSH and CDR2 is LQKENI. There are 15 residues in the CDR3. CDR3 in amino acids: CASSLGQVPHGEQFF. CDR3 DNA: TGTGCCAGCTCACTTGGACAGGTCCCCCATGGTGAGCAGTTCTTC.

CDR3 loop: CSASKRGATNEKLFF. The DNA for the CDR3 is TGCAGTGCTAGTAAACGGGGAGCAACTAATGAAAAACTGTTTTTT. J is TRBJ1-4 and V is TRBV20-1; no definite D call. The CDR3 has 15 amino acids. Trimming removed 3 bases at V and 0 bases at J, with 11 bases between. Per germline, CDR1 DFQATT and CDR2 SNEGSKA (reference sequence).

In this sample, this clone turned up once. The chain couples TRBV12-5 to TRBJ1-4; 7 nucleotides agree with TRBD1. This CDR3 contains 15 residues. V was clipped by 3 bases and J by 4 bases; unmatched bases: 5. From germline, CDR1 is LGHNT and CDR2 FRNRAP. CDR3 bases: TGTGCTAGTGGTTTCCAAGGGGGCCATAATGAAAAACTGTTTTTT. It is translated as CASGFQGGHNEKLFF. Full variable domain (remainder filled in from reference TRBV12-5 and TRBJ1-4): DARVTQTPRHKVTEMGQEVTMRCQPILGHNTVFWYRQTMMQGLELLAYFRNRAPLDDSGMPKDRFSAEMPDATLATLKIQPSEPRDSAVYFCASGFQGGHNEKLFFGSGTQLSVL.

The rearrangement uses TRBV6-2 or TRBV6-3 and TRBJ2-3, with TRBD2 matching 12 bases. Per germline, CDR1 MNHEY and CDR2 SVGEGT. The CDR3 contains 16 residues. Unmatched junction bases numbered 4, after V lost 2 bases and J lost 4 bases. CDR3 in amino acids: CASSYELAGGSDTQYF. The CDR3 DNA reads TGTGCCAGCAGTTACGAGCTAGCGGGGGGGTCAGATACGCAGTATTTT.

CDR3 sequence: CASSLGGNSYEQYF. The CDR3 DNA is TGCGCCAGCAGCTTGGGGGGCAACTCCTACGAGCAGTACTTC. This chain connects TRBV5-1 to TRBJ2-7, with D perhaps matching TRBD1 (5 bases). This CDR3 contains 14 residues. Germline V gene sequence: CDR1 SGHRS, CDR2 YFSETQ. V was cut by 0 bases and J by 0 bases, with 7 bases left in between.